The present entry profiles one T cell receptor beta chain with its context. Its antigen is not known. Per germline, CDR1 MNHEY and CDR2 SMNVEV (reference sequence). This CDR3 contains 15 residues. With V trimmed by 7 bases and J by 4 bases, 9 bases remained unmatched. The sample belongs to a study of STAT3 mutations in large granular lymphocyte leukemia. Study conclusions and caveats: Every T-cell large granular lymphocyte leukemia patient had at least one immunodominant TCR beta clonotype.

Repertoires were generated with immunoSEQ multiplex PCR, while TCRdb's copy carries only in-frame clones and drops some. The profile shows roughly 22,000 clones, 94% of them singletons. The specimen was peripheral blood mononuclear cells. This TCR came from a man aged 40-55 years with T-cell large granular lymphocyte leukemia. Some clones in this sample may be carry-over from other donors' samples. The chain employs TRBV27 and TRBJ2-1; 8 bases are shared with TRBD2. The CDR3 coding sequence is TGTGCCAGCACCTACTCGGGGGGGGGTTACAATGAGCAGTTCTTC. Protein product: CASTYSGGGYNEQFF.